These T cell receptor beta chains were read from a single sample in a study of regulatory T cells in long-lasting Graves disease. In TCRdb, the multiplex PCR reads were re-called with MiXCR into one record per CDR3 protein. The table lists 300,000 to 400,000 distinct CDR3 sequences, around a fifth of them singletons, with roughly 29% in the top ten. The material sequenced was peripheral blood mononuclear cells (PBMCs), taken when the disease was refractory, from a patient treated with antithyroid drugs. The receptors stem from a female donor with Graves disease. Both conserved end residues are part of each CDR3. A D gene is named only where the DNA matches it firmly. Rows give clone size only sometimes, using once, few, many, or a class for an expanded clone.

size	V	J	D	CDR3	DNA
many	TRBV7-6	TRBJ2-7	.	CASSARLTGTVIYEQYF	TGTGCCAGCAGCGCTCGCCTCACCGGGACGGTGATCTACGAGCAGTACTTC
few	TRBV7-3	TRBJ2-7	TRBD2	CASSLGTSGSWGAEQYF	TGTGCCAGCAGCTTGGGGACTAGCGGGAGCTGGGGAGCTGAGCAGTACTTC
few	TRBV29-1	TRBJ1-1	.	CSVVSLLRDTEAFF	TGCAGCGTTGTGAGCCTCCTAAGGGACACTGAAGCTTTCTTT
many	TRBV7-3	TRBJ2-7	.	CASSLNPSGSEQYF	TGTGCCAGCAGCTTAAATCCAAGCGGCAGCGAGCAGTACTTC
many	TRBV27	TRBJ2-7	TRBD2	CASTRPGLAGEQYF	TGTGCCAGCACCCGTCCGGGACTAGCGGGTGAGCAGTACTTC
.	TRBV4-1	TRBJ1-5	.	CASSPPAQGRGQPQHF	TGCGCCAGCAGCCCCCCCGCTCAGGGCCGAGGTCAGCCCCAGCATTTT
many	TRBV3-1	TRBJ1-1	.	CASSYRDSTEAFF	TGTGCCAGCAGTTACAGGGACTCCACTGAAGCTTTCTTT
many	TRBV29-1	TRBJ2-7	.	CSVEGGENYEQYF	TGCAGCGTTGAGGGGGGCGAGAACTACGAGCAGTACTTC
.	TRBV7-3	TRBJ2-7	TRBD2	CASRLAGASYEQYF	TGTGCCAGCAGGTTAGCGGGAGCGTCCTACGAGCAGTACTTC
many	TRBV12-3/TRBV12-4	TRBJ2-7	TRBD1	CASGTGALYEQYF	TGTGCCAGCGGGACAGGGGCCCTCTACGAGCAGTACTTC
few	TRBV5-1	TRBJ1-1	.	CASSPSAGASAGAFF	TGCGCCAGCAGCCCATCCGCGGGGGCTAGCGCTGGAGCTTTCTTT
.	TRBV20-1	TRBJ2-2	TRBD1	CSAVTGGIRGRAPGELFF	TGCAGTGCCGTGACAGGGGGCATTAGAGGGAGGGCCCCTGGGGAGCTGTTTTTT
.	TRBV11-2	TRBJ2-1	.	CASSNRASLNEQFF	TGTGCCAGCAGCAACCGGGCCAGCCTCAATGAGCAGTTCTTC
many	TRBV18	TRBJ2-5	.	CASSPGAAVQETQYF	TGTGCCAGCTCACCAGGCGCAGCGGTTCAAGAGACCCAGTACTTC
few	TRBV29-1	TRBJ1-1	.	CSVVVGGATPGEAFF	TGCAGCGTTGTAGTAGGGGGAGCGACACCCGGGGAAGCTTTCTTT
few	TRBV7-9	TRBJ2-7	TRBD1	CASSLGQAFEQYF	TGTGCCAGCAGCTTGGGACAGGCGTTCGAGCAGTACTTC
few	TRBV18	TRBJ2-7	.	CASSPNQPGIEQYF	TGTGCCAGCTCACCAAACCAACCAGGCATCGAGCAGTACTTC